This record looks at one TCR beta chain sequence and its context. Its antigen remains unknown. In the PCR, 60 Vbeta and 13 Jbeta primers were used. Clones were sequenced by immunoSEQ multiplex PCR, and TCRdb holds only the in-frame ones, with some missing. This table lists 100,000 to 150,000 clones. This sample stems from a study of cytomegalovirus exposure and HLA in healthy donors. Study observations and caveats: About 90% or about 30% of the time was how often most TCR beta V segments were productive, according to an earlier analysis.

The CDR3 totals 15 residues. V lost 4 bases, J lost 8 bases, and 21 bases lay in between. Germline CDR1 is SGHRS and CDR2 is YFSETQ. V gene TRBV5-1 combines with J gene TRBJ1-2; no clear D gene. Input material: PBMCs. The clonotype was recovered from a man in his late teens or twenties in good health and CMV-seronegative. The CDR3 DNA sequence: TGCGCCAGCAGCCAGTTCTTTACGTCTCCTGTAGGCTACACCTTC. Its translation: CASSQFFTSPVGYTF. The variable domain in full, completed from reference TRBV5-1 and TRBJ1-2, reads KAGVTQTPRYLIKTRGQQVTLSCSPISGHRSVSWYQQTPGQGLQFLFEYFSETQRNKGNFPGRFSGRQFSNSRSEMNVSTLELGDSALYLCASSQFFTSPVGYTFGSGTRLTVV.